The rows below give T cell receptor beta chains drawn from one sample of a study of Ad26.COV2.S vaccination and SARS-CoV-2 variants. Libraries were prepared by immunoSEQ multiplex PCR; TCRdb keeps only in-frame clonotypes and omits some of them. Among about 350,000 clones listed, 80% to 90% were seen once. This material consisted of peripheral blood, taken in a trial of Ad26.COV2.S vaccine versus placebo. The receptor source for this set is a person between 18 and 59 years old who received the Ad26.COV2.S COVID-19 vaccine or a placebo. Both conserved end residues are part of each CDR3. Each record gives: D gene, clone size, J gene, V gene, CDR3 DNA, CDR3 protein. D genes are given only for firm matches. Clone size is given for some rows only: seen once, a few or many times, or a class if the clone is expanded.

>TRBD2|-|TRBJ2-3|TRBV7-9
TGTGCCAGCACCACCGTGCTAGCGGGGACAGATACGCAGTATTTT
CASTTVLAGTDTQYF
>-|-|TRBJ2-3|TRBV5-1
TGCGCCAGCAGTCCCGGGGAGATCACAGATACGCAGTATTTT
CASSPGEITDTQYF
>TRBD2|-|TRBJ2-1|TRBV10-3
TGTGCCATCGCGGCAGGTAGCGGGAGAAACTACAATGAGCAGTTCTTC
CAIAAGSGRNYNEQFF
>TRBD2|-|TRBJ2-1|TRBV27
TGTGCCAGCAGTTTACGGGGGGGCCAGTCTTCCTACAATGAGCAGTTCTTC
CASSLRGGQSSYNEQFF
>-|-|TRBJ2-5|TRBV5-1
TGCGCCAGCAGCCCCCCCGAGCCGGGGGAGACCCAGTACTTC
CASSPPEPGETQYF
>TRBD1|-|TRBJ1-1|TRBV3-1/TRBV3-2
TGTGCCAGCAGCTCGACAGGGGTCACTGAAGCTTTCTTT
CASSSTGVTEAFF
>TRBD1|-|TRBJ1-1|TRBV4-3
TGCGCCAGCAGCCAAAACCCCCAGGGGGTGAACACTGAAGCTTTCTTT
CASSQNPQGVNTEAFF
>-|few|TRBJ1-6|TRBV4-1
TGCGCCAGCAGCCAGACCCTAGGTAATTCACCCCTCCACTTT
CASSQTLGNSPLHF
>TRBD1|once|TRBJ2-7|TRBV30
TGTGCCTGGAGGCCGGGACAGGGGTTTTACGAGCAGTACTTC
CAWRPGQGFYEQYF
>TRBD1|-|TRBJ1-5|TRBV5-1
TGCGCCAGCAGCTTGGGGACAGGGGGCGAACAGCCCCAGCATTTT
CASSLGTGGEQPQHF
>TRBD1|once|TRBJ1-1|TRBV28
TGTGCCAGCAGCCTCAGGGGGGGGACTGAAGCTTTCTTT
CASSLRGGTEAFF
>-|-|TRBJ2-3|TRBV13
TGTGCCAGCAGCCCTAGGAGGACCACAGATACGCAGTATTTT
CASSPRRTTDTQYF
>-|-|TRBJ2-1|TRBV19
TGTGCCAGTAGTATTATCTCGGGTGGGACCTTCTACAATGAGCAGTTCTTC
CASSIISGGTFYNEQFF
>-|-|TRBJ2-3|TRBV7-6
TGTGCCAGCAGCTACGGGCCCCGCCTGAGTGCAGATACGCAGTATTTT
CASSYGPRLSADTQYF
>TRBD2|-|TRBJ2-3|TRBV28
TGTGCCAGCAGTCTTCCGGAAACTAGCGGATACACAGATACGCAGTATTTT
CASSLPETSGYTDTQYF
>-|-|TRBJ2-7|TRBV15
TGTGCCACCAGCAGAGATCGGGACACCGGCTACGAGCAGTACTTC
CATSRDRDTGYEQYF
>TRBD1|-|TRBJ1-4|TRBV7-8
TGTGCCAGCAGCTTATGGCTCCAGGGGGGGAATGAAAAACTGTTTTTT
CASSLWLQGGNEKLFF
>-|once|TRBJ1-5|TRBV3-1/TRBV3-2
TGTGCCAGCAGCCAAGGGGGGACGTTTTATAGCAATCAGCCCCAGCATTTT
CASSQGGTFYSNQPQHF
>-|-|TRBJ2-2|TRBV12-3/TRBV12-4
TGTGCCAGCAGATCCGGGGCCGGGGAGCTGTTTTTT
CASRSGAGELFF
>-|-|TRBJ2-2|TRBV5-6
TGTGCCAGCAGCTTGTTGGCAGGGGATGTCGGGGAGCTGTTTTTT
CASSLLAGDVGELFF
>-|-|TRBJ2-7|TRBV19
TGTGCCAGTAGTATAGGGGGGCTCAACGAGCAGTACTTC
CASSIGGLNEQYF
>TRBD1|-|TRBJ2-1|TRBV5-1
TGCGCCAGCAGCTTCCTACAGGGGGCGAACAATGAGCAGTTCTTC
CASSFLQGANNEQFF
>-|few|TRBJ2-7|TRBV7-9
TGTGCCAGCAGCTTAGACAGTAACTCCTACGAGCAGTACTTC
CASSLDSNSYEQYF
>TRBD2|-|TRBJ2-1|TRBV29-1
TGCAGCGTTGAAGATCTTTGGGGACTAGCGGAAAATGAGCAGTTCTTC
CSVEDLWGLAENEQFF
>-|once|TRBJ1-1|TRBV20-1
TGCAGTGCTAGTCGGGCAGAGGTGAACACTGAAGCTTTCTTT
CSASRAEVNTEAFF
>TRBD1|-|TRBJ2-5|TRBV5-1
TGCGCCAGCAAAGAGGGGGCGCGGGAGACCCAGTACTTC
CASKEGARETQYF
>-|-|TRBJ2-7|TRBV6-6
TGTGCCAGCAGTTCCCAGGGGGGTTACGAGCAGTACTTC
CASSSQGGYEQYF
>TRBD2|-|TRBJ2-2|TRBV28
TGTGCCAGCATCCCAGCGGGAGGTTACACCGGGGAGCTGTTTTTT
CASIPAGGYTGELFF
>-|-|TRBJ1-1|TRBV20-1
TGCAGTGCTGGACTACACACTGAAGCTTTCTTT
CSAGLHTEAFF
>-|-|TRBJ1-1|TRBV23-1
TGCGCCAGCATACAGGGTGAAGCTTTCTTT
CASIQGEAFF
>-|few|TRBJ1-5|TRBV19
TGTGCCAGTAGTGTAAAACCCATATTCTATAGCAATCAGCCCCAGCATTTT
CASSVKPIFYSNQPQHF
>TRBD2|-|TRBJ2-2|TRBV11-2
TGTGCCAGCAGCTCCCGGGGGGTGGGCGACACCGGGGAGCTGTTTTTT
CASSSRGVGDTGELFF
>-|-|TRBJ1-6|TRBV12-2
TGTGCAAGTCGCTTAGCGGCAGCTAATAATTCACCCCTCCACTTT
CASRLAAANNSPLHF
>-|-|TRBJ2-3|TRBV7-6
TGTGCCAGCAGCTCAATGGCCCGAGATACGCAGTATTTT
CASSSMARDTQYF
>-|-|TRBJ2-7|TRBV4-2
TGTGCCAGCAGCCAAGCTACTAGCTTGCAGTACTTC
CASSQATSLQYF
>-|-|TRBJ2-5|TRBV6-2/TRBV6-3
TGTGCCAGCAGTTACTCTCCGGGACACCAAGAGACCCAGTACTTC
CASSYSPGHQETQYF
>-|-|TRBJ1-4|TRBV4-1
TGCGCCAGCAGCCAAGGGCCAGGCCCAACTAATGAAAAACTGTTTTTT
CASSQGPGPTNEKLFF
>-|-|TRBJ2-3|TRBV25-1
TGTGCCAGCAGCCTTGACCCGCCAGATACGCAGTATTTT
CASSLDPPDTQYF
>-|-|TRBJ2-3|TRBV18
TGTGCCAGCTCACCGTCCCACGGGAGCGTAGATACGCAGTATTTT
CASSPSHGSVDTQYF
>-|-|TRBJ1-5|TRBV5-6
TGTGCCAGCAGCTTGGGCGGCGGGGGTCAGCCCCAGCATTTT
CASSLGGGGQPQHF
>TRBD1|-|TRBJ1-1|TRBV28
TGTGCCAGCACCCCTCCGGAGGGACAGGGGAACACTGAAGCTTTCTTT
CASTPPEGQGNTEAFF
>-|-|TRBJ2-5|TRBV6-1
TGTGCCAGCAGTGACTTTCTGCAGGCCCGAGGGGTCCAAGAGACCCAGTACTTC
CASSDFLQARGVQETQYF
>-|-|TRBJ2-1|TRBV28
TGTGCCAGCAGTTTAACGAGGGACTTCTCCTACAATGAGCAGTTCTTC
CASSLTRDFSYNEQFF
>TRBD1|-|TRBJ1-6|TRBV28
TGTGCCAGCAGTACCGGGGACAGATATAATTCACCCCTCCACTTT
CASSTGDRYNSPLHF
>-|-|TRBJ1-2|TRBV28
TGTGCCTCCAAGCCCCCAGGTCCCGGGGGGAGCTACACCTTC
CASKPPGPGGSYTF
>TRBD1|-|TRBJ1-2|TRBV11-2
TGTGCCAGCAGCTTAACGGACAGGGGGCTTTATGGCTACACCTTC
CASSLTDRGLYGYTF
>-|-|TRBJ2-3|TRBV7-2
TGTGCCAGCAGCCCGACTAGGGTATTAGATACGCAGTATTTT
CASSPTRVLDTQYF
>TRBD2|-|TRBJ2-5|TRBV5-4
TGTGCCAGCAGCCGGACTAGCGCCACTAGACAAGAGACCCAGTACTTC
CASSRTSATRQETQYF
>TRBD1|-|TRBJ2-5|TRBV15
TGTGCCACCAGCAGAGGGTGGCAGGGGGACGGGGAGACCCAGTACTTC
CATSRGWQGDGETQYF